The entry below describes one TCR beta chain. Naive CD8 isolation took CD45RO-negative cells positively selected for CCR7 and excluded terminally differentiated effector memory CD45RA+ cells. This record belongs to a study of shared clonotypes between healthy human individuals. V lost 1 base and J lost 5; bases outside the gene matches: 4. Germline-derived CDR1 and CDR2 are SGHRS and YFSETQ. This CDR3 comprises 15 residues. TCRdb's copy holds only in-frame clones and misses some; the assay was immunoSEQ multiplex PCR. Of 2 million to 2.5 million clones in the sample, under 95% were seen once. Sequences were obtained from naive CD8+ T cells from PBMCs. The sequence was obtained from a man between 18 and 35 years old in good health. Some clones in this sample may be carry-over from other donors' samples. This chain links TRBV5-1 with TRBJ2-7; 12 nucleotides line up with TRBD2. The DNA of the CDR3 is TGCGCCAGCAGCTTGCGACTAGCGGGAGCAAACGAGCAGTACTTC. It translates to CASSLRLAGANEQYF.